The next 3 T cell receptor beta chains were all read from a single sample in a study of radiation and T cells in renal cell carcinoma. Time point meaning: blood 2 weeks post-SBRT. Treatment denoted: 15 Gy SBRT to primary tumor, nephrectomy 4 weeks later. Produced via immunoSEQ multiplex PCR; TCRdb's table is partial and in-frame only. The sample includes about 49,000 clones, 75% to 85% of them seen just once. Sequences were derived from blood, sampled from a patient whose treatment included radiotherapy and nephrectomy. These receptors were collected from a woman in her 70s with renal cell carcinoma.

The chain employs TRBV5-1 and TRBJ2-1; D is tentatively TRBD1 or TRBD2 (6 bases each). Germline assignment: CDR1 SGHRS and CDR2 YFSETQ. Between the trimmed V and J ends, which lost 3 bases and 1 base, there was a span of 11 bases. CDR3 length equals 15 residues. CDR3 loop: CASSSRGPSYNEQFF. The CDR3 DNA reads TGCGCCAGCAGCTCCCGGGGGCCTTCCTACAATGAGCAGTTCTTC.

In DNA, the CDR3 is TGTGCCAGTACCGGGACAGGCAAGGGAAACACCATATATTTT. Translation: CASTGTGKGNTIYF. This chain uses TRBV19 with TRBJ1-3, with 8 bases fitting TRBD1. In germline, CDR1 is LNHDA, CDR2 SQIVND (reference sequence). The CDR3 extends over 14 amino acids. Unmatched junction bases numbered 6, after V lost 7 bases and J lost 4 bases. The full variable domain, with the rest looked up from reference TRBV19 and TRBJ1-3, is DGGITQSPKYLFRKEGQNVTLSCEQNLNHDAMYWYRQDPGQGLRLIYYSQIVNDFQKGDIAEGYSVSREKKESFPLTVTSAQKNPTAFYLCASTGTGKGNTIYFGEGSWLTVV.

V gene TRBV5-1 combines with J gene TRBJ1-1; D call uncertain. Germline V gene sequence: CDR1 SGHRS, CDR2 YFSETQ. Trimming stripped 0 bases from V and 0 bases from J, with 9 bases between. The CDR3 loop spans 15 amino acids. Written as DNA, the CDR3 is TGCGCCAGCAGCTTGGGCGGCCGCCTGAACACTGAAGCTTTCTTT. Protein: CASSLGGRLNTEAFF.